The 6 T cell receptor beta chains listed next were all sequenced from one sample in a study of T cells in tuberculosis. TCRdb keeps only in-frame clones here, not all; method: immunoSEQ multiplex PCR. The data show tens of thousands of clones, approximately 90% seen once. The sequenced material came from PBMCs. The receptor set was obtained from a donor aged 10-30 years with latent tuberculosis or without tuberculosis infection.

Here the CDR3 reads CASSFSNLNRDSYEQYF. The CDR3 DNA reads TGTGCCAGCAGCTTTAGCAATCTGAACAGGGACTCCTACGAGCAGTACTTC. This chain joins TRBV5-6 and TRBJ2-7; D possibly corresponds to TRBD1 (6 bases). V lost 2 bases and J 0 bases, leaving 18 bases between the germline ends. CDR1 and CDR2 (germline): SGHDT, YYEEEE. CDR3 length equals 17 residues.

The CDR3 protein is CASSQQGLANYGYTF. In nucleotides, the CDR3 is TGTGCCAGCAGTCAACAGGGTTTAGCTAACTATGGCTACACCTTC. The chain carries TRBV27 and TRBJ1-2; D might be TRBD1 (6 bases). Trimming left V 5 bases short and J 0 bases short, with 13 bases between. Looked up from germline, CDR1 is MNHEY and CDR2 is SMNVEV (reference sequence). The length of the CDR3 is 15 residues.

The chain recombines TRBV6-6 with TRBJ1-5; D gene uncertain. The V end was cut by 10 bases, the J end by 0 bases, with 16 bases between. Looked up from germline, CDR1 is MNHNY and CDR2 is SVGAGI (reference sequence). The CDR3 spans 15 residues. The CDR3 nucleotides read TGTGCCACCGACCTAGTAGGGAGTAGCAATCAGCCCCAGCATTTT. Amino acid sequence: CATDLVGSSNQPQHF.

The chain recombines TRBV7-2 with TRBJ2-3; 7 bases line up with TRBD2. CDR1 is SGHTA and CDR2 is FQGNSA in the germline V gene. This CDR3 spans 15 amino acids. The V and J ends lost 1 base and 4 bases, in that order; junction bases with no gene match: 5. The CDR3 sequence: CASSLVAGAADTQYF. The DNA for the CDR3 is TGTGCCAGCAGCTTAGTTGCGGGAGCGGCAGATACGCAGTATTTT.

J is TRBJ1-3 and V is TRBV30; possible D gene TRBD1, 5 bases. Trimming stripped 5 bases from V and 0 bases from J, with 11 bases between. The CDR3 contains 14 residues. Germline-derived CDR1 and CDR2 are GTSNPN and SVGIG (reference sequence). The CDR3 DNA follows: TGTGCCTGGGATGGAGGGGTCTCTGGAAACACCATATATTTT. This translates into CAWDGGVSGNTIYF.

The V gene is TRBV6-5, the J gene TRBJ2-7, with no clear D. Trimming took 8 bases from V and 6 from J, leaving 17 bases between them. The CDR3 has 13 residues. CDR1 MNHEY and CDR2 SVGAGI come from the germline V gene. The CDR3 is CASSVRRVGEQYF. Written as DNA, the CDR3 is TGTGCCAGCTCCGTCCGACGGGTGGGCGAGCAGTACTTC.